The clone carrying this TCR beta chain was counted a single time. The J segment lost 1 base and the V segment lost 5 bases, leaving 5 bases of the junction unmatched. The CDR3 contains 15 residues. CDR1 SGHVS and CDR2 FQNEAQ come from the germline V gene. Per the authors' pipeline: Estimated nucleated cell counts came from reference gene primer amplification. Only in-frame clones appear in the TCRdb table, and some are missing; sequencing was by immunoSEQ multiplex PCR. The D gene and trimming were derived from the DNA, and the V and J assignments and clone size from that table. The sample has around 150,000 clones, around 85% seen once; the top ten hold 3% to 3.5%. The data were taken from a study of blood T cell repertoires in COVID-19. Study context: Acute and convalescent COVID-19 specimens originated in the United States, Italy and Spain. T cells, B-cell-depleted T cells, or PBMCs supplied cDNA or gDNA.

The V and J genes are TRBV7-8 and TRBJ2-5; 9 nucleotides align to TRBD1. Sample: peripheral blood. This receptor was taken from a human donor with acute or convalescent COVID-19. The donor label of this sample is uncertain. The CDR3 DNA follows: TGTGCCAGCAGCACCCGGGACAGGGCCCAAGAGACCCAGTACTTC. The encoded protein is CASSTRDRAQETQYF.